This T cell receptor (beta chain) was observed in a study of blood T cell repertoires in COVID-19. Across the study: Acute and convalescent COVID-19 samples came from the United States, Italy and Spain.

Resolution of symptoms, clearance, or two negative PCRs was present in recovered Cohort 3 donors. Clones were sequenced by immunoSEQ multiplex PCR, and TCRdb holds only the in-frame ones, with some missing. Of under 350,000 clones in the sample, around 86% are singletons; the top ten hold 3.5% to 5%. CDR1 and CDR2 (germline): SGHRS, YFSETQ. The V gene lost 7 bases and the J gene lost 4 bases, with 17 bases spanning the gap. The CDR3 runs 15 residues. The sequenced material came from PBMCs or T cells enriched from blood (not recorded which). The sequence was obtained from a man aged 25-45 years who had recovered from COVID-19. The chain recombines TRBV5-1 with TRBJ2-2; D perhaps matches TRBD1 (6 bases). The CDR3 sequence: CASEETGAPTGELFF. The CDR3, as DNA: TGCGCCAGCGAAGAGACAGGCGCCCCCACCGGGGAGCTGTTTTTT.